This T cell receptor (beta chain) was recovered during a study of T cell responses to AZD1222 COVID-19 vaccine. Study-level findings and limits: Unmutated variant regions reportedly attract nearly half of all spike-specific TCRs.

Germline assignment: CDR1 MGHRA and CDR2 YSYEKL. The CDR3 extends over 14 amino acids. V shed 6 bases and J 4 bases; nucleotides not matched to a gene: 1. For this clone: The target antigen is unknown.

Profiled with immunoSEQ multiplex PCR; TCRdb holds only in-frame clones, not every one. The table records roughly 67,000 clones, around 83% of them present only once. The rearrangement uses TRBV4-1 and TRBJ1-5; 12 bases match TRBD1. The receptor comes from an adult in good health. Source: peripheral blood, taken on day 0 of AZD1222 vaccination. CDR3 in DNA: TGCGCCAGCAGGGGACAGGGGGCGAATCAGCCCCAGCATTTT. It is translated as CASRGQGANQPQHF.